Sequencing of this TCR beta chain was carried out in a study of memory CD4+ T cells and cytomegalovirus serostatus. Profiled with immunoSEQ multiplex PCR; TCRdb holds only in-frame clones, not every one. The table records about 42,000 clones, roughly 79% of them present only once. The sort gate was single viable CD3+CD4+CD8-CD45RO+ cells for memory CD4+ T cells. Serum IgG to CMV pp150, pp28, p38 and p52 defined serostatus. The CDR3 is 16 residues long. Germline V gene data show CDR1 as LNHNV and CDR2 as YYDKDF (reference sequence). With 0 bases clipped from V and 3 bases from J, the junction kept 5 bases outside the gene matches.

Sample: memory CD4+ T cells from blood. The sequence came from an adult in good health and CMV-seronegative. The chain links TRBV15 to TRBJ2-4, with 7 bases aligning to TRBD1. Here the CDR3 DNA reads TGTGCCACCAGCAGAGATCGAGGACAGGTCAAAAACATTCAGTACTTC. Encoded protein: CATSRDRGQVKNIQYF.